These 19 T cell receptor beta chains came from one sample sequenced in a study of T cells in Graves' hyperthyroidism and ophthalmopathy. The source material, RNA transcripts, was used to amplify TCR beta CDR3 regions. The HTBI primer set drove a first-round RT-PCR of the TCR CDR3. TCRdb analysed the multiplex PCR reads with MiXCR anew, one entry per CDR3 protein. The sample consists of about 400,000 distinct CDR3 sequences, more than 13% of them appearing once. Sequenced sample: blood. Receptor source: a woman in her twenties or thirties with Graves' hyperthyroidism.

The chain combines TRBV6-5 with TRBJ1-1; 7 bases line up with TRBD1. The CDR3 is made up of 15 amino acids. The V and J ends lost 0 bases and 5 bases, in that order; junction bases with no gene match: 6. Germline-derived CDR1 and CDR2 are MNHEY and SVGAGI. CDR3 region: CASSYSGGAGTEAFF. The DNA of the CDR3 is TGTGCCAGCAGTTACTCAGGGGGCGCTGGAACTGAAGCTTTCTTT.

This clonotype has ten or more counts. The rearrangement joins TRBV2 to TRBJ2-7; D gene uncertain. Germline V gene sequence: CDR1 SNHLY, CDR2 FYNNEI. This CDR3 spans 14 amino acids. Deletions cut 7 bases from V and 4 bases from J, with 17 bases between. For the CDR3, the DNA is TGTGCCAGCATTCCTACCCGGAGTGGATACGAGCAGTACTTC. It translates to CASIPTRSGYEQYF.

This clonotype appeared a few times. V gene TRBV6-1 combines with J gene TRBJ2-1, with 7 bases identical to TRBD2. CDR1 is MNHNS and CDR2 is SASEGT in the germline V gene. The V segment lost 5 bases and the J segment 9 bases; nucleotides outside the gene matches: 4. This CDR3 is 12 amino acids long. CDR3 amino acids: CASSRGEGEQFF. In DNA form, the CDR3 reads TGTGCCAGCAGTCGCGGGGAGGGTGAGCAGTTCTTC.

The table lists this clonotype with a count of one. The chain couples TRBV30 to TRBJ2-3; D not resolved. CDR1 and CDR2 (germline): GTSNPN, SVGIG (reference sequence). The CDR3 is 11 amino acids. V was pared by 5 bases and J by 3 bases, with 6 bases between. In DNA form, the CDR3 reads TGTGCCTGGGCCGGGACAGATACGCAGTATTTT. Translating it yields CAWAGTDTQYF.

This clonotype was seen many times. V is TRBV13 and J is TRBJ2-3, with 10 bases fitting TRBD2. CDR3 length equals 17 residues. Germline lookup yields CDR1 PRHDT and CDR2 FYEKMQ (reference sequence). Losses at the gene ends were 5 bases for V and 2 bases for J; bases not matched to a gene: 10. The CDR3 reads CASSPGGLAEITDTQYF. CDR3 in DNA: TGTGCCAGCAGCCCAGGCGGACTAGCGGAGATCACAGATACGCAGTATTTT.

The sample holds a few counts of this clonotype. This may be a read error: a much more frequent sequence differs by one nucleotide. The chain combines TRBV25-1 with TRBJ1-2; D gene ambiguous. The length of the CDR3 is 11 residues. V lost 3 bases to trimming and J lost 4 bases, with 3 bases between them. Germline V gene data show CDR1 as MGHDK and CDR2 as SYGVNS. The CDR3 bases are TGTGCCAGCAGTGAGGTCTATGGCTACACCTTC. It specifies CASSEVYGYTF.

The CDR3 sequence: CASSHRPGTSGRMSPQYF. The CDR3 bases are TGTGCCAGCAGTCACCGCCCTGGGACTAGCGGGAGGATGAGTCCGCAGTACTTC. This chain joins TRBV6-5 and TRBJ2-7, with TRBD2 matching 15 bases. The germline V gene has CDR1 MNHEY and CDR2 SVGAGI. The CDR3 extends over 18 amino acids. Trimming took 5 bases from V and 9 from J; bases not matched to a gene: 17.

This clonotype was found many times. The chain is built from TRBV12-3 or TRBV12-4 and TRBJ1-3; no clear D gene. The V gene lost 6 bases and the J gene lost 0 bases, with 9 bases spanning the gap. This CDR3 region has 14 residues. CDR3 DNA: TGTGCCAGCAGCTTCAGTGGCTCTGGAAACACCATATATTTT. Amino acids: CASSFSGSGNTIYF.

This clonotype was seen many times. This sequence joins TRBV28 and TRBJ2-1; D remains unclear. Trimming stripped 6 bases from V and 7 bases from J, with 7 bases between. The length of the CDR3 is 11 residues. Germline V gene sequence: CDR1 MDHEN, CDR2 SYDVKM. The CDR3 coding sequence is TGTGCCAGCAGATCCTCTAATGAGCAGTTCTTC. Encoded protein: CASRSSNEQFF.

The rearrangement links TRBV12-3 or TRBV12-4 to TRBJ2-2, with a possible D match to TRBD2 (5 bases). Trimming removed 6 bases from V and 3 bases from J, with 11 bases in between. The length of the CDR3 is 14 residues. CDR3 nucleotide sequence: TGTGCCAGCAGCATGGACTTGTACACCGGGGAGCTGTTTTTT. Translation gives CASSMDLYTGELFF.

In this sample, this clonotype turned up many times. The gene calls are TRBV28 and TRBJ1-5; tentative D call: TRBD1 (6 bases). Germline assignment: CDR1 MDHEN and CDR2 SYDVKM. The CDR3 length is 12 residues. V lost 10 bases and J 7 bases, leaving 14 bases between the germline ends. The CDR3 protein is CATKGGRQPQHF. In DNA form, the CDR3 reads TGTGCCACCAAGGGGGGTAGACAGCCCCAGCATTTT.

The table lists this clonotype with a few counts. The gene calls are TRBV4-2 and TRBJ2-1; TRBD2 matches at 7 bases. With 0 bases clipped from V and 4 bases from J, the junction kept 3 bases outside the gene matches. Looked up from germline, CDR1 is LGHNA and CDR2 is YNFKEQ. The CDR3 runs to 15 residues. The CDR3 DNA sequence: TGTGCCAGCAGCCAAGAACCGCGGGAGTACAATGAGCAGTTCTTC. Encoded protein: CASSQEPREYNEQFF.

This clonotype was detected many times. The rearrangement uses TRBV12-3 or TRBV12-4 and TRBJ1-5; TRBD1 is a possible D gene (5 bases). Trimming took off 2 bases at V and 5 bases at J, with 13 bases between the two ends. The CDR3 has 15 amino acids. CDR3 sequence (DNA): TGTGCCAGCAGTTTACAAAGGCAGGGCCATCAGCCCCAGCATTTT. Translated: CASSLQRQGHQPQHF.

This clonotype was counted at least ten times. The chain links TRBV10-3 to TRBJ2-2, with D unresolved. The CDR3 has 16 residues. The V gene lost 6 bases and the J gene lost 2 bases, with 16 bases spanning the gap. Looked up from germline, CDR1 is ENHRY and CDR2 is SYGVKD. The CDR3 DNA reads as TGTGCCATCAGGGCCCCCGGTCTAGTCAACACCGGGGAGCTGTTTTTT. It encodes CAIRAPGLVNTGELFF.

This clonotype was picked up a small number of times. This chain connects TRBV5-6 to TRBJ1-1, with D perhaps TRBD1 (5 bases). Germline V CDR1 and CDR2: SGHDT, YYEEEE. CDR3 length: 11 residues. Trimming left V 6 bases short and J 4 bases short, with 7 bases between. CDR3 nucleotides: TGTGCCAGCACTAGGGGCACTGAAGCTTTCTTT. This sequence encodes CASTRGTEAFF.

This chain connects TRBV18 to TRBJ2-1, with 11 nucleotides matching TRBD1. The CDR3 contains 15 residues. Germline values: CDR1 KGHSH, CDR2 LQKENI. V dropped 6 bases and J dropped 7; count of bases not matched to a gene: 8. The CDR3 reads CASSLDRGRRNEQFF. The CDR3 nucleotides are TGTGCCAGCTCGCTGGACAGGGGGCGCCGGAATGAGCAGTTCTTC.

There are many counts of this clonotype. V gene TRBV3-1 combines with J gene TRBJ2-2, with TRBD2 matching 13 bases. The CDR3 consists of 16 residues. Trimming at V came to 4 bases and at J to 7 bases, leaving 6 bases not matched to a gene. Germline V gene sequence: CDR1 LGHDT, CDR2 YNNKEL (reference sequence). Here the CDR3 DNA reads TGTGCCAGCAGCCTAGGACTAGCGGGAGTCGGCGGGGAGCTGTTTTTT. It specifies CASSLGLAGVGGELFF.

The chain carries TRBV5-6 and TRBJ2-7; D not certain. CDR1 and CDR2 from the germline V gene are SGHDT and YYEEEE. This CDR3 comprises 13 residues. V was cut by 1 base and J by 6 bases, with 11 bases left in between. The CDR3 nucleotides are TGTGCCAGCAGCTTGATGGGTATCGGCGAGCAGTACTTC. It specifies CASSLMGIGEQYF.

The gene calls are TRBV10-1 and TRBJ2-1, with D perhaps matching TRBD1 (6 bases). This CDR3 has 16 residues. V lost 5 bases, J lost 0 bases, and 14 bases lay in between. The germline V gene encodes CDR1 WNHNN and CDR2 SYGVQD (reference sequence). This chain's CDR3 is CASSPNRASSYNEQFF. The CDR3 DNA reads TGCGCCAGCAGTCCTAACAGGGCGAGCTCCTACAATGAGCAGTTCTTC.